A selection of T cell receptor beta chains follows, all from one sample in a study of regulatory T cells in long-lasting Graves disease. TCRdb re-derived calls from the multiplex PCR reads in MiXCR, one entry per CDR3 protein. The data hold roughly 450,000 distinct CDR3 sequences, with 22% observed a single time. The sequenced sample was peripheral blood mononuclear cells (PBMCs), obtained when the disease was refractory, from a patient treated with antithyroid drugs. The receptors here all came from a female donor with Graves disease. Both conserved end residues are part of each CDR3. Each record gives: CDR3 length, V gene, CDR3 protein.

>13|TRBV7-3
CASSLTRAHEQYF
>15|TRBV9
CASSVLPDRGEKLFF
>13|TRBV12-3/TRBV12-4
CASSTEDTGELFF
>17|TRBV9
CASSVVEWGQLPGEQYF
>17|TRBV11-2
CASSQREDSRRAYEQYF
>13|TRBV6-1
CASSEAGLAPLHF
>16|TRBV28
CASSSRLAGVFGELFF
>13|TRBV30
CAWGTDPNTEAFF
>14|TRBV10-3
CAISESGGEETQYF
>16|TRBV20-1
CSATGGLAGVAYEQYF
>14|TRBV7-2
CASSFPNSYNEQFF
>14|TRBV12-3/TRBV12-4
CASRSGGAWVEAFF
>16|TRBV27
CASRFRPGTGSYEQYF
>15|TRBV5-6
CASSLEAGGQETQYF
>14|TRBV19
CASSIESQQETQYF
>15|TRBV3-1
CASSRSAKSYNEQFF
>12|TRBV6-1
CASSPRADTQYF
>16|TRBV28
CASRATSGSSTDTQYF
>13|TRBV2
CASSGRPSSIWDF
>14|TRBV28
CASSAWTDYNEQFF
>16|TRBV7-2
CASSSRGRIFSYEQYF
>17|TRBV5-1
CASSSQKPGQGAREQYF
>17|TRBV5-6
CASSFEGGGPRRETQYF
>13|TRBV12-3/TRBV12-4
CASSIPHDETQYF
>13|TRBV29-1
CSALLDLNTEAFF
>15|TRBV7-9
CASSPGAAGGNTIYF
>13|TRBV6-2/TRBV6-3
CASSYVMNTEAFF
>16|TRBV2
CASSATGRVDENIQYF
>14|TRBV2
CATRPPTALGGYTF
>15|TRBV6-1
CASRLGGADKNIQYF
>15|TRBV2
CASSEQGTGANVLTF
>13|TRBV12-5
CASGLATDTEAFF
>12|TRBV20-1
CSARDRGDTQYF
>15|TRBV14
CASSQVGGIGETQYF
>15|TRBV7-3
CASSLSGFGNTEAFF
>15|TRBV6-9
CASSYSGLDSETQYF
>15|TRBV7-2
CASSLLLGGNSPLHF
>14|TRBV28
CASSPGQTGNTIYF
>12|TRBV3-1
CASSQTTRTTFF
>15|TRBV6-1
CASSEAATWTYEQYF
>15|TRBV15
CATSRDWDLRGELFF
>13|TRBV30
CAWSVQVGQNQFF
>15|TRBV4-1
CASSQPTRGRWEAFF
>13|TRBV2
CASSELGEAEAFF